The 28 T cell receptor beta chains listed next were all sequenced from one sample in a study of T cell repertoires in cytomegalovirus infection. TCRdb reprocessed the reads via MiXCR and lists one record per CDR3 protein. The table lists 250,000 or so distinct CDR3 sequences, around 15% of them singletons, with less than 50% in the top ten. Sequencing was done on a sample of CD8+ T cells from PBMCs. These receptors all stem from a human donor in good health (CMV status not recorded). Some clones in this sample may be carry-over from other donors' samples.

The chain couples TRBV5-6 to TRBJ1-5; 8 positions agree with TRBD1. Germline loops: CDR1 SGHDT, CDR2 YYEEEE. Germline trimming cut 4 bases from V and 10 bases from J; bases unmatched to any gene: 4. The CDR3 is made up of 12 amino acids. In DNA, the CDR3 is TGTGCCAGCAGCCAGGGGACAGGACCCCAGCATTTT. Encoded protein: CASSQGTGPQHF.

V and J are TRBV28 and TRBJ2-3; D possibly matches TRBD1 or TRBD2 (5 bases each). The CDR3 contains 16 residues. Trimming took 5 bases from V and 4 from J, leaving 19 bases between them. Germline V lookup: CDR1 MDHEN, CDR2 SYDVKM. The CDR3 region has the DNA TGTGCCAGCAGTACCGGATGGGGACCAGTCTCAGATACGCAGTATTTT. Translated, it gives CASSTGWGPVSDTQYF.

This clonotype was seen repeatedly, ten times or more. The rearrangement joins TRBV7-9 to TRBJ2-1; 10 positions match TRBD1. The ends lost 5 bases at V and 6 bases at J; junction bases unmatched: 13. CDR3 length: 17 residues. The germline CDR1 and CDR2 sequences are SEHNR and FQNEAQ (reference sequence). CDR3 in amino acids: CASSPQSGTGAFNEQFF. In DNA form, the CDR3 reads TGTGCCAGCAGCCCTCAATCTGGGACAGGGGCTTTCAATGAGCAGTTCTTC.

This clonotype was counted between two and nine times. The V and J genes are TRBV20-1 and TRBJ2-3, with 9 bases aligning to TRBD2. Germline V gives CDR1 DFQATT, CDR2 SNEGSKA (reference sequence). The CDR3 is 15 residues long. V shed 0 bases, J shed 4 bases, and the junction held 5 bases outside the gene matches. As DNA, the CDR3 is TGCAGTGCTAGAGAGGGACTAGCTGCCGCAGATACGCAGTATTTT. Amino acids: CSAREGLAAADTQYF.

The rearrangement uses TRBV12-5 and TRBJ2-3; TRBD2 matches at 9 bases. Trimming removed 5 bases from V and 0 bases from J; junction bases left unmatched: 12. CDR1 and CDR2 from the germline V gene are LGHNT and FRNRAP. This CDR3 contains 18 residues. CDR3 in amino acids: CASGPPETSGSSTDTQYF. The CDR3 nucleotides read TGTGCTAGTGGTCCCCCGGAGACTAGCGGCTCTAGCACAGATACGCAGTATTTT.

This clonotype was detected only a few times. The gene calls are TRBV9 and TRBJ1-5; 7 bases map to TRBD1. Trimming took 3 bases from V and 5 from J; bases not matched to a gene: 5. The CDR3 has 14 amino acids. Per the germline V gene, CDR1 is SGDLS and CDR2 is YYNGEE. In DNA form, the CDR3 reads TGTGCCAGCAGCGCGACAGGGCGGGATCAGCCCCAGCATTTT. Protein sequence: CASSATGRDQPQHF.

The rearrangement links TRBV5-1 to TRBJ2-1; D could derive from TRBD1 or TRBD2 (6 bases each). Looked up from germline, CDR1 is SGHRS and CDR2 is YFSETQ. V lost 2 bases to trimming and J lost 6 bases, with 27 bases between them. The CDR3 has 19 amino acids. Here the CDR3 DNA reads TGCGCCAGCAGCTTAAAGGGTGATTTGCTTTTGGAGGGGGGCAATGAGCAGTTCTTC. This encodes CASSLKGDLLLEGGNEQFF.

This clonotype appeared a few times. This chain joins TRBV9 and TRBJ1-2, with a weak D call TRBD1 (6 bases). The CDR3 contains 15 residues. V gave up 2 bases and J gave up 2 bases, with 13 bases separating them. Germline V CDR1 and CDR2: SGDLS, YYNGEE. The CDR3 DNA follows: TGTGCCAGCAGCGTGGAACAGGGCTCAAACTATGGCTACACCTTC. It yields the protein CASSVEQGSNYGYTF.

This clonotype was seen at least ten times. The chain carries TRBV7-6 and TRBJ2-1, with 7 positions matching TRBD1. In germline, CDR1 is SGHVS, CDR2 FNYEAQ. Trimming took 1 base from V and 9 from J; bases not matched to a gene: 3. This CDR3 is built from 13 residues. Here the CDR3 reads CASSLGAGGEQFF. DNA for the CDR3: TGTGCCAGCAGCTTAGGGGCAGGGGGTGAGCAGTTCTTC.

This chain links TRBV29-1 with TRBJ2-3; D ambiguous. Germline V gene lookup returns CDR1 SQVTM and CDR2 ANQGSEA. CDR3 length equals 17 residues. The V end was cut by 0 bases, the J end by 0 bases, with 16 bases between. The CDR3 region has the DNA TGCAGCGTTGAAGACCCCCTAGAAACCCTAAGCACAGATACGCAGTATTTT. Translated, it gives CSVEDPLETLSTDTQYF.

This clonotype was seen repeatedly, ten times or more. The chain has TRBV7-8 and TRBJ2-2; the D is unclear. Trimming took 1 base from V and 1 from J, leaving 4 bases between them. Germline V gene sequence: CDR1 SGHVS, CDR2 FQNEAQ. The CDR3 spans 14 residues. As DNA, the CDR3 is TGTGCCAGCAGCTTAGGGATGAACACCGGGGAGCTGTTTTTT. Translation: CASSLGMNTGELFF.

This clonotype was recorded many times. The V and J genes are TRBV2 and TRBJ2-7, with TRBD1 identical over 9 bases. CDR1 SNHLY and CDR2 FYNNEI come from the germline V gene. The CDR3 loop spans 17 amino acids. Germline trimming cut 6 bases from V and 0 bases from J; bases unmatched to any gene: 12. In nucleotides, the CDR3 is TGTGCCAGCAGAAAAGGGACCGGGACAGGGAGCTCCTACGAGCAGTACTTC. This encodes CASRKGTGTGSSYEQYF.

The chain uses TRBV20-1 and TRBJ2-1; 7 bases map to TRBD1. The CDR3 is made up of 14 amino acids. CDR1 DFQATT and CDR2 SNEGSKA come from the germline V gene (reference sequence). Unmatched junction bases numbered 8, after V lost 2 bases and J lost 7 bases. Written as DNA, the CDR3 is TGCAGTGCTAGATACCTAGGGGGCTGGAATGAGCAGTTCTTC. Protein: CSARYLGGWNEQFF.

This clonotype was counted at least ten times. The chain joins TRBV5-4 to TRBJ2-7, with a tentative D call TRBD1 (5 bases). CDR3 length: 13 amino acids. Per the germline V gene, CDR1 is SGHNT and CDR2 is YYREEE (reference sequence). The V and J ends lost 0 bases and 4 bases respectively, with 8 bases between them. CDR3 in DNA: TGTGCCAGCAGCTTGGACAGGCTATACGAGCAGTACTTC. Its protein is CASSLDRLYEQYF.

This clonotype showed up just a few times. The chain joins TRBV29-1 to TRBJ1-2, with D perhaps TRBD1 (5 bases). The germline V gene encodes CDR1 SQVTM and CDR2 ANQGSEA. The CDR3 runs 16 residues. Trimming removed 0 bases at V and 4 bases at J, with 18 bases between. CDR3 loop: CSVEDRGGSDTYGYTF. The DNA of the CDR3 is TGCAGCGTTGAAGATCGGGGGGGGTCGGACACCTATGGCTACACCTTC.

The table lists this clonotype with many counts. The chain has TRBV7-2 and TRBJ2-3, with D uncertain. Trimming removed 7 bases at V and 3 bases at J, with 32 bases between. From germline, CDR1 is SGHTA and CDR2 FQGNSA. This CDR3 spans 20 amino acids. The CDR3 region is CASTFYPTPTGLPGTDTQYF. In DNA, the CDR3 is TGTGCCAGCACCTTCTATCCAACCCCGACGGGCCTTCCTGGGACAGATACGCAGTATTTT.

The rearrangement joins TRBV20-1 to TRBJ2-7; TRBD2 agrees at 8 bases. The CDR3 loop spans 13 amino acids. V gave up 6 bases and J gave up 2 bases; unmatched junction bases: 6. Germline V gives CDR1 DFQATT, CDR2 SNEGSKA (reference sequence). CDR3 in amino acids: CSARTSNTYEQYF. For the CDR3, the DNA is TGCAGTGCAAGGACTAGCAATACCTACGAGCAGTACTTC.

V is TRBV6-6 and J is TRBJ1-5, with D uncertain. Germline CDR1 MNHNY, CDR2 SVGAGI (reference sequence). This CDR3 has 13 residues. Trimming removed 8 bases from V and 3 bases from J, with 11 bases in between. The CDR3 nucleotides read TGTGCCAGCGTGTCGGCTAACAATCAGCCCCAGCATTTT. This codes for CASVSANNQPQHF.

The rearrangement joins TRBV29-1 to TRBJ1-1; D remains ambiguous. The CDR3 spans 10 residues. Trimming pared 5 bases from V and 6 bases from J, leaving 7 bases between. Germline V lookup: CDR1 SQVTM, CDR2 ANQGSEA. The CDR3 loop is CSVLLPEAFF. The CDR3 DNA follows: TGCAGCGTTCTACTCCCTGAAGCTTTCTTT. Using reference TRBV29-1 and TRBJ1-1 for the parts outside the CDR3, the full variable domain is SAVISQKPSRDICQRGTSLTIQCQVDSQVTMMFWYRQQPGQSLTLIATANQGSEATYESGFVIDKFPISRPNLTFSTLTVSNMSPEDSSIYLCSVLLPEAFFGQGTRLTVV.

This clonotype was observed at least ten times. This chain uses TRBV7-2 with TRBJ1-1; D not certain. The V gene lost 5 bases and the J gene lost 5 bases, with 15 bases spanning the gap. CDR1 is SGHTA, CDR2 FQGNSA, per germline. The CDR3 is 14 amino acids. Here the CDR3 reads CASSPSPRGTEAFF. DNA for the CDR3: TGTGCCAGCAGCCCGAGCCCGAGAGGGACTGAAGCTTTCTTT.

This clonotype has ten or more counts. The chain combines TRBV7-8 with TRBJ1-5; TRBD1 might be the D (6 bases). V lost 5 bases, J lost 3 bases, and 14 bases lay in between. The CDR3 runs 15 residues. The germline V gene has CDR1 SGHVS and CDR2 FQNEAQ. The CDR3 sequence is CASSGRGGPNQPQHF. The CDR3, as DNA: TGTGCCAGCAGCGGCAGGGGAGGTCCCAATCAGCCCCAGCATTTT.

This clonotype has ten or more counts. The rearrangement uses TRBV12-3 or TRBV12-4 and TRBJ1-3, with no clear D. V gave up 7 bases and J gave up 0 bases, with 13 bases separating them. The CDR3 spans 15 residues. CDR3 nucleotide sequence: TGTGCCAGCACCACGGACTTCGGCTCTGGAAACACCATATATTTT. This translates into CASTTDFGSGNTIYF.

This clonotype is termed medium-sized (0.01 to 0.1%). This rearrangement joins TRBV7-6 to TRBJ1-6; TRBD1 agrees at 9 bases. This CDR3 has 15 residues. Germline V gives CDR1 SGHVS, CDR2 FNYEAQ. Losses at the gene ends were 5 bases for V and 4 bases for J; bases not matched to a gene: 3. The CDR3 loop is CASSSGTGYNSPLHF. The CDR3 DNA is TGTGCCAGCAGCAGCGGGACAGGGTATAATTCACCCCTCCACTTT.

The chain couples TRBV6-5 to TRBJ2-2; weak D call: TRBD1 (6 bases). Trimming cost V 10 bases and J 6 bases, with 15 bases left between them. CDR1 and CDR2 from the germline V gene are MNHEY and SVGAGI. This CDR3 is built from 13 residues. CDR3 region: CATGQPLSGELFF. The CDR3 bases are TGTGCCACCGGACAGCCTTTATCCGGGGAGCTGTTTTTT.

The CDR3 reads CASRSTAGGARETQYF. Here the CDR3 DNA reads TGTGCCAGCAGATCAACAGCAGGAGGGGCTAGGGAGACCCAGTACTTC. This sequence joins TRBV27 and TRBJ2-5, with D maybe TRBD2 (6 bases). The CDR3 is 16 residues long. Germline-derived CDR1 and CDR2 are MNHEY and SMNVEV (reference sequence). V dropped 6 bases and J dropped 5 bases, with 22 bases sitting between them.

This chain connects TRBV20-1 to TRBJ1-2, with TRBD1 identical over 7 bases. Germline trimming cut 2 bases from V and 0 bases from J; bases unmatched to any gene: 9. This CDR3 has 16 residues. CDR1 and CDR2 from the germline V gene are DFQATT and SNEGSKA (reference sequence). CDR3 coding DNA: TGCAGTGCTAGACCCGGGGACAGCGCTGCTAACTATGGCTACACCTTC. This gives the protein CSARPGDSAANYGYTF.

The genes are TRBV5-1 and TRBJ1-1; 8 bases map to TRBD1. Trimming at V came to 9 bases and at J to 4 bases, leaving 5 bases not matched to a gene. The germline V gene has CDR1 SGHRS and CDR2 YFSETQ. This CDR3 spans 12 amino acids. The CDR3 DNA sequence: TGCGCCAACCCACAGGGGGGCACTGAAGCTTTCTTT. Translation: CANPQGGTEAFF.

V and J are TRBV5-5 and TRBJ1-5; TRBD1 is a possible D gene (6 bases). CDR1 and CDR2 (germline): SGHKS, YYEKEE (reference sequence). Trimming removed 5 bases at V and 7 bases at J, with 19 bases between. The CDR3 is 15 residues long. The CDR3 reads CASRGDGGIEQPQHF. For the CDR3, the DNA is TGTGCCAGCAGGGGGGACGGGGGCATAGAGCAGCCCCAGCATTTT.